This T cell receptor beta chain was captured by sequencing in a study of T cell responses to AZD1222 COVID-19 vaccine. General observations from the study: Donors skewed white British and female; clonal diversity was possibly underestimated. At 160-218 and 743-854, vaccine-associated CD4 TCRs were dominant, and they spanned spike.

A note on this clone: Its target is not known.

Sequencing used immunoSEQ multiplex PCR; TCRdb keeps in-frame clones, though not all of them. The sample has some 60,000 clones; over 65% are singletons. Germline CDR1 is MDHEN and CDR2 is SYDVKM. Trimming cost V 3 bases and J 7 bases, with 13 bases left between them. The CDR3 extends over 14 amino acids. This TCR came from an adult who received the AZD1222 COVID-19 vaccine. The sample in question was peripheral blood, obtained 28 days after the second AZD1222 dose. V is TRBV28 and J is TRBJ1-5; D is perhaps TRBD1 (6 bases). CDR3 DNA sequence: TGTGCCAGCAGTTTTTCACAGGGAGGCCAGCCCCAGCATTTT. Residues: CASSFSQGGQPQHF.